This T cell receptor (beta chain) was observed in a study of CD8 T cells in Susac syndrome. This CDR3 is 12 amino acids long. V was clipped by 1 base and J by 8 bases, with 5 bases between them. In germline, CDR1 is MNHEY, CDR2 SMNVEV (reference sequence). The authors reverse transcribed roughly 0.5 to 1 ug RNA with random hexamers. Amplification of TCR beta CDR3 across 54 Vbeta and 13 Jbeta was performed with immunoSEQ multiplex PCR. TCRdb re-called the immunoSEQ multiplex PCR reads with MiXCR, one entry per CDR3 protein. The table shows about 200,000 distinct CDR3 sequences, with 90% to 95% occurring only once. TCR beta sequences were obtained from blood CD8+ and CD4+ T cells. Treatment-naive patients with stable or active relapsing-remitting disease were the multiple sclerosis controls. The CD8+ and CD4+ T cells were isolated magnetically using a negative isolation approach, whereas the TEMRA cells were enriched by FACS.

Material for sequencing was CD4+ T cells from PBMCs. The V call is TRBV27, the J call TRBJ2-2; D gene ambiguous. The sequence derives from a human donor with multiple sclerosis. The DNA for the CDR3 is TGTGCCAGCAGTTTATGGGATGGGGAGCTGTTTTTT. This gives the protein CASSLWDGELFF.